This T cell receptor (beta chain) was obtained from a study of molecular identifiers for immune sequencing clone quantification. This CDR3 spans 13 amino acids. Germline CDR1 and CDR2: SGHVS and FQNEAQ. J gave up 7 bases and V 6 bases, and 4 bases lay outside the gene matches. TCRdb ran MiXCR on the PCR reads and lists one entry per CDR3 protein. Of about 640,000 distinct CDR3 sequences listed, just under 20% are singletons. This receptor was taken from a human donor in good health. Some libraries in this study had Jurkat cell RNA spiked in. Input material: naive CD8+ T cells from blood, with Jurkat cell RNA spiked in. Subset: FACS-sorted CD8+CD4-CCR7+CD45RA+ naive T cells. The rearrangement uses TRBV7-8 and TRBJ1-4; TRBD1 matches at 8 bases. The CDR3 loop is CASRTGAGEKLFF. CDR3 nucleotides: TGTGCCAGCAGGACAGGGGCGGGTGAAAAACTGTTTTTT.